Sequencing of this TCR beta chain was carried out in a study of blood T cell repertoires in COVID-19 (TCRdb year 2020). The study in broad terms: Samples from collaborators originated in the United States, Italy and Spain and spanned both the acute and convalescent phases of COVID-19. Samples were obtained from the ongoing ImmuneRACE study (first 160 participants) and from 1,254 subjects provided by 6 global collaborators. Deeply sampled blood TCRbeta repertoires from subjects exposed to, actively infected with, or recovered from COVID-19 were included in the dataset. The repertoires were released in a freely available public database meant as a resource for research on the immune response to SARS-CoV-2. The material from the prospective study consisted of cDNA or gDNA derived from T cells, B-cell-depleted T cells, or PBMCs. HLA class I and class II types, where available, came from metadata supplied by the sample provider rather than from assay-based typing. The sample metadata nearly always contained a de-identified subject ID, COVID-19 status, age in years and sex.

As regards this clone: Its target antigen remains unknown. Nothing much larger sits one base from this clone, and base qualities are not available.

Taken from cysteine to phenylalanine, the CDR3 has 14 residues. The kept DNA is CDR3 alone, 42 bases in frame from the first base. Via the germline V gene, CDR1 is SNHLY and CDR2 FYNNEI. V and J are truncated by 4 bases and 6 bases respectively, leaving an intervening sequence of 13 bases. The investigation overall reported the following: Clinical and demographic metadata were provided uncurated, with the amount varying by source and participant.

Participants in the prospective study were aged about 18 to 89 years, lived in approximately 26 United States geographic areas, and enrolled through a virtual design. To assign participants to cohorts, the prospective study relied on clinical history that participants themselves reported in a screening survey and a study questionnaire. ImmuneRACE Cohort 3 recovered participants were defined by two consecutive negative NP/OP PCR tests, healthcare professional clearance, or symptom resolution. Each participant in the prospective study had whole blood, serum and a nasopharyngeal or oropharyngeal swab collected by mobile phlebotomists. Participants in the prospective study had the option to provide additional blood draws and questionnaires over an approximately 2-month period. Blood samples from the prospective study were shipped frozen or at room temperature prior to DNA extraction. TCRbeta CDR3 regions were amplified from genomic DNA using the immunoSEQ Assay, a bias-controlled multiplex PCR. The published analysis was carried out like this. Nucleated cell counts per sample were estimated from amplification of reference gene primers within the assay. Sequence reads were collapsed and filtered to measure the absolute abundance of every unique TCRbeta CDR3 rearrangement. Productive Simpson clonality was computed per sample as the square root of Simpson's diversity index over productive rearrangements. Here the immuneACCESS table is served through TCRdb, limited to in-frame sequences with V and J called. Missing clones are a known gap in these copies; in checked studies unresolved V genes cover under half, and the rest lacks a known reason. V and J calls plus clone size are reproduced from that table; the DNA served to infer D and trimming. The sample data list approximately 300,000 clones, and about nine tenths of these were observed just once. Jointly, the top ten make up 2.6% of the sample.

Sequencing used PBMCs or T cells enriched from blood (not recorded which). The TCR originated in a man aged 60 to 75 who had recovered from COVID-19. The chain was built from TRBV2 and TRBJ2-1; TRBD1 might be the D gene, on 6 matching bases. The encoded CDR3 is CASSVTRGANEQFF. The base sequence is TGTGCCAGCAGTGTGACCAGGGGAGCCAATGAGCAGTTCTTC.